Sequencing of this T cell receptor (beta chain) was carried out in a study of graft-versus-host responses after intestinal transplantation. As for the study in general: Once they had received anti-thymocyte globulin induction, all recipients took tacrolimus and steroids for about 3 years. Findings and limits, study-wide: Recipient marrow showed GvH clones, some seen first in ileum or blood. Where graft-donor T cell macrochimerism was present, patients had high graft-versus-host to host-versus-graft clonal ratios in allografts.

Of note for this clone: The antigen is undetermined.

Produced via immunoSEQ multiplex PCR; TCRdb's table is partial and in-frame only. The sample consists of around 110,000 clones, 90% of them appearing once. The CDR3 is 13 residues long. Germline V gives CDR1 LGHNT, CDR2 FRNRAP. V shed 1 base, J shed 10 bases, and the junction held 2 bases outside the gene matches. Here the sequenced sample was unstimulated CD4+ T cells sorted from spleen or lymph node cells, taken before intestinal transplant. V and J are TRBV12-5 and TRBJ2-1, with 9 bases aligning to TRBD1. This TCR came from a human donor who received an intestinal transplant. The CDR3 reads CASGLDRGREQFF. For the CDR3, the DNA is TGTGCTAGTGGTTTGGACAGGGGGCGAGAGCAGTTCTTC.